The 8 T cell receptor beta chains given below trace back to one sample, sequenced in a study of T-cell memory formation after mild COVID-19. Each CDR3 protein is one row after TCRdb ran MiXCR on the 5' RACE reads. The data hold 400,000 or so distinct CDR3 sequences, with around 21% observed a single time. The sequenced material came from PBMCs or a T cell subset sorted from them (not recorded which). These receptors were obtained from an adult woman who had mild COVID-19 (a few samples of this study predate the infection). Cell type and time point are not known.

The chain combines TRBV29-1 with TRBJ2-1, with 7 positions matching TRBD2. Germline lookup yields CDR1 SQVTM and CDR2 ANQGSEA. This CDR3 region has 14 residues. The V gene end was trimmed by 6 bases and the J gene end by 5 bases; junction bases not matched to a gene: 10. DNA of the CDR3: TGCAGCGTGGGCGACGGACTAGGCCACAATGAGCAGTTCTTC. This gives the protein CSVGDGLGHNEQFF.

The chain joins TRBV29-1 to TRBJ1-2; D not resolved. Trimming took off 5 bases at V and 5 bases at J, with 12 bases between the two ends. Germline V gene sequence: CDR1 SQVTM, CDR2 ANQGSEA. This CDR3 contains 12 residues. CDR3 in amino acids: CSVSNSEYGYTF. The CDR3 nucleotides are TGCAGCGTTTCGAACAGTGAATATGGCTACACCTTC.

This CDR3 reads CASSLENPGQGGQPQHF. CDR3 sequence (DNA): TGTGCCAGCAGCTTAGAAAATCCGGGACAGGGAGGACAGCCCCAGCATTTT. The genes are TRBV7-6 and TRBJ1-5; 9 bases are shared with TRBD1. Germline V gene data show CDR1 as SGHVS and CDR2 as FNYEAQ. V shed 1 base, J shed 7 bases, and the junction held 11 bases outside the gene matches. The CDR3 sequence is 17 residues long.

This clonotype was counted only a few times. The V call is TRBV20-1, the J call TRBJ1-1; a weak D match, TRBD1 (5 bases). Germline CDR1 DFQATT, CDR2 SNEGSKA (reference sequence). V was cut by 0 bases and J by 0 bases, with 17 bases left in between. CDR3 length: 17 residues. CDR3 sequence: CSAREGLQGALNTEAFF. In DNA, the CDR3 is TGCAGTGCTAGAGAGGGGCTCCAAGGGGCGTTGAACACTGAAGCTTTCTTT.

This chain uses TRBV11-2 with TRBJ2-5, with D possibly TRBD2 on 5 matching bases. Trimming took off 5 bases at V and 2 bases at J, with 18 bases between the two ends. From germline, CDR1 is SGHAT and CDR2 FQNNGV. There are 16 residues in the CDR3. This chain's CDR3 is CASSPALRVLQETQYF. The DNA of the CDR3 is TGTGCCAGCAGCCCCGCCCTGAGGGTACTGCAAGAGACCCAGTACTTC.

This clonotype was counted a few times. The chain joins TRBV5-4 to TRBJ2-7, with 8 nucleotides matching TRBD1. J gave up 6 bases and V 1 base, and 6 bases lay outside the gene matches. The CDR3 runs 14 residues. Germline CDR1 and CDR2: SGHNT and YYREEE (reference sequence). In DNA form, the CDR3 reads TGTGCCAGCAGCTTGAGCAGGGGGCGCGGCGAGCAGTACTTC. Its protein is CASSLSRGRGEQYF.

This chain uses TRBV4-3 with TRBJ2-3, with 8 bases that match TRBD1. Germline V CDR1 and CDR2: LGHNA, YSLEER. The CDR3 length is 16 residues. Unmatched junction bases numbered 7, after V lost 0 bases and J lost 5 bases. The CDR3 sequence: CASSQDPGQARDTQYF. The DNA of the CDR3 is TGCGCCAGCAGCCAAGACCCGGGACAGGCCAGAGATACGCAGTATTTT.

This clonotype was recorded a few times. J is TRBJ2-1 and V is TRBV12-3 or TRBV12-4; D call uncertain. This CDR3 has 16 residues. The V end was cut by 1 base, the J end by 0 bases, with 10 bases between. CDR3 in amino acids: CASSLGARISYNEQFF. CDR3 DNA: TGTGCCAGCAGTTTAGGAGCAAGAATCTCCTACAATGAGCAGTTCTTC.